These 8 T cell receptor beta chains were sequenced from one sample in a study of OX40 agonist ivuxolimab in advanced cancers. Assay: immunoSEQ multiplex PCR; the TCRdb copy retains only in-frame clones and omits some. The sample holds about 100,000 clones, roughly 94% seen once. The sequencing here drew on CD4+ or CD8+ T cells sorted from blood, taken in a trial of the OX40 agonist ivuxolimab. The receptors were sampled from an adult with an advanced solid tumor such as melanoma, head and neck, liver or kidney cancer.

In nucleotides, the CDR3 is TGTGCCAGCAGCCCGACGACAGGCAGGAGTGGCTACACCTTC. Amino acid sequence: CASSPTTGRSGYTF. The V gene is TRBV9, the J gene TRBJ1-2; possible D gene TRBD1, 6 bases. Trimming stripped 4 bases from V and 7 bases from J, with 17 bases between. CDR3 size: 14 residues. Looked up from germline, CDR1 is SGDLS and CDR2 is YYNGEE.

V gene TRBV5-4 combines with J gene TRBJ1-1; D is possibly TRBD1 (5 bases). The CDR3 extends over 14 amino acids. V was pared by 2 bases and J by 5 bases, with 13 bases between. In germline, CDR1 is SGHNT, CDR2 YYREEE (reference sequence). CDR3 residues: CASSFDSWRTEAFF. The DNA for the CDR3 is TGTGCCAGCAGCTTCGACAGCTGGAGAACTGAAGCTTTCTTT.

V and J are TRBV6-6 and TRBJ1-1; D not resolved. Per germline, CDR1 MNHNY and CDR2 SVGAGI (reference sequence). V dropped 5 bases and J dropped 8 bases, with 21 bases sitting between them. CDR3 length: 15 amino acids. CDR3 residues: CASSISPSRPTEAFF. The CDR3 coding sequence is TGTGCCAGCAGTATATCGCCATCCCGGCCGACCGAAGCTTTCTTT.

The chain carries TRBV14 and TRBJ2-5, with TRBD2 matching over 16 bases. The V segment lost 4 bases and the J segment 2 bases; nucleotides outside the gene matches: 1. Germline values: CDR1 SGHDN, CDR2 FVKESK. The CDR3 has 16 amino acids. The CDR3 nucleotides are TGTGCCAGCAGCCGGGGACTAGCGGGGGGGCAAGAGACCCAGTACTTC. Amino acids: CASSRGLAGGQETQYF.

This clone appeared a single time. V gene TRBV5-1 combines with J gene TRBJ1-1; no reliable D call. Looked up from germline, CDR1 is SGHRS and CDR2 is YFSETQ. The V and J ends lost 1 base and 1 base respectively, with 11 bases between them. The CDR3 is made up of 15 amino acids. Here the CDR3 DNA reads TGCGCCAGCAGCTTGTACGGCAGCCCGAACACTGAAGCTTTCTTT. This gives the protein CASSLYGSPNTEAFF.

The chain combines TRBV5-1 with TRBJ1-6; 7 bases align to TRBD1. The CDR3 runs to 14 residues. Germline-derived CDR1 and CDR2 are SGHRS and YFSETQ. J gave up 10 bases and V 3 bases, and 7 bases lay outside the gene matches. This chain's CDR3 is CASSSGTEGSPLHF. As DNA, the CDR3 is TGCGCCAGCAGCTCCGGGACAGAGGGCTCACCCCTCCACTTT.

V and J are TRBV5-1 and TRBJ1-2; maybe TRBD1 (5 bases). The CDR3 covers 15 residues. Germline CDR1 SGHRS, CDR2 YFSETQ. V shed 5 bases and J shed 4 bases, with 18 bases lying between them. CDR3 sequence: CASRQDPFRVYGYTF. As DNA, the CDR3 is TGCGCCAGCAGACAGGACCCATTTCGGGTCTATGGCTACACCTTC.

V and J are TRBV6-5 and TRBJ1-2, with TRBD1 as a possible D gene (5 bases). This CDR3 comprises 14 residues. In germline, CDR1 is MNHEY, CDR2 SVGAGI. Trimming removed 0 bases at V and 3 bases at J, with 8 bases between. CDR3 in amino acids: CASSYSPGHYGYTF. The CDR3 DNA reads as TGTGCCAGCAGTTACTCTCCAGGGCACTATGGCTACACCTTC.